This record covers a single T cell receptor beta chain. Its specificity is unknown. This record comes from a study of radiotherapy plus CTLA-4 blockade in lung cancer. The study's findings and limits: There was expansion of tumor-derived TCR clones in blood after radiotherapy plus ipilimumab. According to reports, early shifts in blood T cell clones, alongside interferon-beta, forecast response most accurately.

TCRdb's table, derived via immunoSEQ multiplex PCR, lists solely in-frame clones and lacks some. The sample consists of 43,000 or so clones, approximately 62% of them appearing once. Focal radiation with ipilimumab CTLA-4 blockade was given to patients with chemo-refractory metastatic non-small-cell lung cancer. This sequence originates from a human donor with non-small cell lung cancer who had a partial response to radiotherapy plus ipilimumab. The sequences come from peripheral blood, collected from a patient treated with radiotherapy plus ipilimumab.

CDR3 protein: CASSLGTGDPINQPQHF. Written as DNA, the CDR3 is TGTGCCAGCAGCTTAGGCACAGGGGACCCGATAAATCAGCCCCAGCATTTT. The genes are TRBV11-2 and TRBJ1-5; 7 nucleotides agree with TRBD1. This CDR3 spans 17 amino acids. Germline V gene data show CDR1 as SGHAT and CDR2 as FQNNGV. The V segment lost 1 base and the J segment 4 bases; nucleotides outside the gene matches: 10.